Below, one TCR beta chain is given with its context. This clonotype has at least ten counts. Its antigen remains undetermined. Base quality data are lacking; no much larger clone is found one base away. This sample stems from a study of T cells in Graves' hyperthyroidism and ophthalmopathy (dated by TCRdb to about 2019). Notes on the research overall: Peripheral blood samples were taken at initial diagnosis, before any treatment was given. TCR V-J signatures able to tell the groups apart were searched for in a discovery cohort of 90 to 100 patients, of whom fewer than 45 had Graves' ophthalmopathy and roughly 57 had stable Graves' hyperthyroidism. Prospective prediction of ophthalmopathy was tested in an independent validation cohort of 18 to 20 hyperthyroidism patients and some 17 patients who later progressed to ophthalmopathy. For training and testing, the roughly 93 patients in the discovery cohort were randomly divided in a 7:3 ratio. The study also compared thyroid tissue and blood T-cell repertoires from 6 or 7 Graves' hyperthyroidism patients. Following sampling, methimazole starting at 30 mg daily was given to hyperthyroidism patients, and high-dose intravenous methylprednisolone was given to ophthalmopathy patients. The paper describes TCR Vbeta CDR3 sequencing of 140 or so peripheral blood samples, made up of 43 ophthalmopathy patients, around 78 hyperthyroidism patients and approximately 17 progressor patients. On the study overall, not on this receptor specifically: Most expanded thyroid clonotypes (frequency above 0.001) were also found in blood, which suggests that blood repertoires may mirror thyroid immune responses. Ophthalmopathy was separated from stable hyperthyroidism by a 13 V-J signature model, with 85% to 90% sensitivity and roughly 84% specificity obtained in cross-validation and 80%/75% obtained in testing. In validation, the model predicted progression to ophthalmopathy with just under 71% sensitivity and over 72% specificity, a median of around 6.6 months before onset. Sample size was not statistically predetermined, and blinding of investigators to group allocation was not performed.

Ophthalmopathy patients had moderately to severely active disease, with a Clinical Activity Score of 3 or more, a NOSPECS grade of 4 or more, and a disease duration of less than 3 months. Any patient with an uncontrolled infection, another autoimmune disease, pregnancy or lactation was excluded. Clinical symptoms, serum thyroxine and TRAb, thyroid ultrasound, and orbital computed tomography formed the basis for the diagnoses. Ficoll-Paque density gradient centrifugation was used to isolate PBMCs from around 10 ml of fresh peripheral blood. Trizol reagent was used to extract total RNA, and RNA quality was then checked on an Agilent 2100 Bioanalyzer. The TCR beta CDR3 regions were amplified from RNA transcripts. For the first round of RT-PCR on the TCR CDR3, the HTBI primer set was used together with the Qiagen OneStep RT-PCR kit. Libraries were constructed in a second round of multiplex PCR, after which size selection and purification were carried out. The libraries were sequenced on an Illumina HiSeq2000 using paired-end 100 bp reads. The original methods were these. SOAPnuke was used to process the raw data, removing reads that contained adapters or uncalled bases, had a mean Phred below 15, or lacked an exact match to the constant primer or identifier. High-quality paired reads were merged using COPE v1.2.5, and each unique nucleotide sequence was defined as a clonotype. MiTCR v1.1 was used to align clonotypes to the IMGT TRBV, TRBD and TRBJ reference segments. The analysis included only V-J combinations with a frequency above 0.0001, which together covered over 98% of the repertoires. A TCS score was defined as the ratio between F50 (clonal expansion) and ExV (chaos), using BLOSUM62-based TCRdist between CDR3 peptides within each V-J. Welch's t-statistics and random forest reduced around 550 V-J features to under 15, which were used in a naive Bayes classifier (R e1071). The public reads were reanalyzed by TCRdb: fastp trimming at Q25, MiXCR alignment, in-frame beta chains only. Entries that share a CDR3 protein sequence are merged under the most common genes and DNA. TCRdb assigned the V and J calls; the authors' analysis was not used. For this sample the table gives about 400,000 distinct CDR3 sequences, of which approximately 14% were detected only once. The ten top clones hold roughly 19% of the sample.

This TCR derives from a woman aged 60-75 years with Graves' ophthalmopathy. Sample: blood.

The CDR3: CASRIGLAGGYEQYF. Here is the DNA: TGTGCCAGCAGGATCGGACTAGCGGGAGGGTACGAGCAGTACTTC. The rearrangement joined TRBV12-3 or TRBV12-4 to TRBJ2-7, with 15 bases in between that match TRBD2. Inclusive of the bounding cysteine and phenylalanine, the CDR3 is 15 residues long. Here the CDR3 DNA is all that survives: 45 bases in frame from base 1. The germline V end is reduced by 6 bases and the J end by 4 bases; junction bases left unmatched: 4.